Below are 12 T cell receptor beta chains sequenced from a single sample in a study of cytomegalovirus exposure and HLA in healthy donors. PCR involved 60 Vbeta and 13 Jbeta primers. The data were produced by immunoSEQ multiplex PCR, yet TCRdb's version contains in-frame clones alone and is incomplete. Among 150,000 to 200,000 clones listed, more than 80% were seen once. The sample taken for sequencing was PBMCs. These receptors were taken from a male donor in good health and CMV-seronegative.

This clone appeared a single time. CDR3 nucleotides: TGTGCCAATTCACTAGCGGGGGGTTCTGATACGCAGTATTTT. This encodes CANSLAGGSDTQYF. The genes are TRBV5-4 and TRBJ2-3; 12 nucleotides match TRBD2. Trimming removed 9 bases from V and 6 bases from J; junction bases left unmatched: 8. Germline values: CDR1 SGHNT, CDR2 YYREEE (reference sequence). This CDR3 is built from 14 residues.

The chain links TRBV5-1 to TRBJ2-2; possible D gene TRBD2, 5 bases. CDR1 SGHRS and CDR2 YFSETQ come from the germline V gene. The CDR3 length is 15 residues. V lost 3 bases, J lost 5 bases, and 14 bases lay in between. Here the CDR3 reads CASSWGDTWTGELFF. The CDR3 nucleotides are TGCGCCAGCAGCTGGGGAGATACATGGACCGGGGAGCTGTTTTTT.

CDR3 protein: CASSAAGVQSEQYF. CDR3 in DNA: TGTGCCAGCAGCGCAGCGGGAGTTCAGAGCGAGCAGTACTTC. V is TRBV7-2 and J is TRBJ2-7, with TRBD2 matching over 8 bases. The CDR3 has 14 residues. CDR1 is SGHTA, CDR2 FQGNSA, per germline. J lost 6 bases, V lost 5 bases, and 9 bases had no gene match.

J is TRBJ2-5 and V is TRBV5-6, with a tentative D call TRBD2 (8 bases). Germline loops: CDR1 SGHDT, CDR2 YYEEEE. This CDR3 is built from 16 residues. V was clipped by 5 bases and J by 4 bases, with 21 bases between them. CDR3 bases: TGTGCCAGCAGTCGAGCGGGACTAGGGGACAGAGAGACCCAGTACTTC. It yields the protein CASSRAGLGDRETQYF.

V usage is TRBV28 and J usage is TRBJ2-7; TRBD2 matches at 10 bases. The V gene end was trimmed by 2 bases and the J gene end by 7 bases; junction bases not matched to a gene: 8. Germline assignment: CDR1 MDHEN and CDR2 SYDVKM. This CDR3 is 15 amino acids long. CDR3 sequence: CASSLKREGGKEQYF. Here the CDR3 DNA reads TGTGCCAGCAGTTTAAAGCGGGAGGGCGGTAAGGAGCAGTACTTC.

This sequence joins TRBV7-3 and TRBJ2-3, with 9 bases lining up with TRBD1. The CDR3 consists of 12 residues. V dropped 4 bases and J dropped 8; count of bases not matched to a gene: 1. Looked up from germline, CDR1 is SGHTA and CDR2 is FQGTGA. For the CDR3, the DNA is TGTGCCAGCAGCTCACAGGGGGCTACGCAGTATTTT. This translates into CASSSQGATQYF.

The chain has TRBV27 and TRBJ2-1, with TRBD2 matching over 13 bases. The germline gives CDR1 MNHEY, CDR2 SMNVEV (reference sequence). V shed 5 bases and J 6 bases; nucleotides not matched to a gene: 7. The CDR3 sequence is 16 residues long. CDR3 bases: TGTGCCAGCAGTATACTAGCGGGGGGGCCATCCAATGAGCAGTTCTTC. Translating it yields CASSILAGGPSNEQFF.

This chain connects TRBV28 to TRBJ2-5, with 11 bases that match TRBD2. The CDR3 covers 16 residues. Germline V lookup: CDR1 MDHEN, CDR2 SYDVKM. Trimming cost V 7 bases and J 4 bases; bases outside gene matches: 11. CDR3 residues: CASTESLAGGAETQYF. The CDR3 DNA sequence: TGTGCCAGCACCGAGTCTCTAGCGGGAGGTGCAGAGACCCAGTACTTC.

This sequence joins TRBV19 and TRBJ1-4, with no clear D. Trimming took 3 bases from V and 0 from J, leaving 5 bases between them. Germline CDR1 reads LNHDA; CDR2 reads SQIVND (reference sequence). The CDR3 runs 14 residues. The CDR3 DNA reads as TGTGCCAGTAGTATTATCGCAACTAATGAAAAACTGTTTTTT. Protein product: CASSIIATNEKLFF.

J is TRBJ1-1 and V is TRBV27; 9 nucleotides line up with TRBD1. The junction had 6 bases not matched to a gene; V was cut back by 5 bases and J by 5 bases. The germline gives CDR1 MNHEY, CDR2 SMNVEV (reference sequence). The CDR3 is 14 residues long. The CDR3 reads CASSPKQGATEAFF. CDR3 DNA: TGTGCCAGCAGTCCGAAACAGGGGGCGACTGAAGCTTTCTTT.

This chain's CDR3 is CASSLRLAGEDTQYF. CDR3 in DNA: TGTGCCAGCAGCTTGCGACTAGCGGGAGAGGATACGCAGTATTTT. The V and J genes are TRBV7-2 and TRBJ2-3; 12 nucleotides agree with TRBD2. The CDR3 runs to 15 residues. Germline CDR1 and CDR2: SGHTA and FQGNSA. Trimming at V came to 3 bases and at J to 6 bases, leaving 4 bases not matched to a gene.

V and J are TRBV5-6 and TRBJ1-5, with TRBD1 identical over 7 bases. Germline V gene data show CDR1 as SGHDT and CDR2 as YYEEEE. The CDR3 is 14 residues long. The V and J ends lost 2 bases and 4 bases, in that order; junction bases with no gene match: 3. The CDR3 nucleotides are TGTGCCAGCAGCTTACAGGGGCCTAATCAGCCCCAGCATTTT. Residues: CASSLQGPNQPQHF.